This T cell receptor beta chain derives from a study of blood T cell repertoires in COVID-19. Study details: PBMCs, B-cell-depleted T cells, or T cells were the source of the cDNA or gDNA that made up the material.

Germline loops: CDR1 SGHAT, CDR2 FQNNGV. There are 15 residues in the CDR3. V shed 5 bases and J 4 bases; nucleotides not matched to a gene: 10. Each participant's cohort was designated according to participant-reported clinical history. Exposed volunteers were people who met a COVID-19 case within 2 weeks before study entry. In the authors' workflow: Amplification of reference gene primers provided the estimated nucleated cell counts. Using immunoSEQ multiplex PCR, the repertoire was profiled, and TCRdb retains in-frame clones only, with some absent. D and trimming come from the DNA, and the V and J calls and clone size come from that table. The sample lists roughly 320,000 clones, 90% occurring once.

The genes are TRBV11-2 and TRBJ1-2, with 7 bases that match TRBD1. The source of this sequence is a woman in her thirties who had been exposed to COVID-19. Sequenced input: PBMCs or T cells enriched from blood (not recorded which). CDR3 bases: TGTGCCAGCAGCCCCGGGACAGTTCTCGGCTATGGCTACACCTTC. Its translation is CASSPGTVLGYGYTF.